This T cell receptor beta chain emerged from a study of control samples from healthy donors and cancer patients. Using immunoSEQ multiplex PCR, the repertoire was profiled, and TCRdb retains in-frame clones only, with some absent. The table shows under 100,000 clones, with 88% occurring only once. Per germline, CDR1 MNHNY and CDR2 SVGAGI (reference sequence). V lost 5 bases and J lost 4, with 11 bases in between. The CDR3 loop spans 14 amino acids. The chain recombines TRBV6-6 with TRBJ1-4; possible D gene TRBD1, 5 bases. This TCR was recovered from a woman aged 70 to 79 in good health. Source material: blood. CDR3 sequence: CASSGGIFNEKLFF. CDR3 coding DNA: TGTGCCAGCAGTGGGGGGATCTTTAATGAAAAACTGTTTTTT.